This T cell receptor beta chain came from a study of blood T cell repertoires in COVID-19. Across the study: Acute and convalescent COVID-19 samples came from the United States, Italy and Spain. From T cells, B-cell-depleted T cells, or PBMCs came the material, which was cDNA or gDNA.

Using immunoSEQ multiplex PCR, the repertoire was profiled, and TCRdb retains in-frame clones only, with some absent. The sample contains 280,000 or so clones, around 88% of which appear only once. Study members were between 18 and 89 years old and lived in roughly 24 US regions. Cohorts were based on clinical histories the participants reported. The receptor was isolated from a woman in her thirties or forties who had recovered from COVID-19. The source material was PBMCs or T cells enriched from blood (not recorded which).

CDR3 sequence (DNA): TGCGCCAGCAGCTTGGCCGGCGGAGGGGAGACCCAGTACTTC. Residues: CASSLAGGGETQYF. The J gene is TRBJ2-5, the V gene TRBV5-1, with TRBD2 as a possible D gene (6 bases). This CDR3 spans 14 amino acids. The V end lost 0 bases, the J end lost 5 bases, and 11 bases lay between the germline ends. The germline CDR1 and CDR2 sequences are SGHRS and YFSETQ.